The clone carrying this T cell receptor beta chain showed up just a few times. Its specificity is not known. The length of the CDR3 is 13 residues. CDR1 and CDR2 (germline): MNHNS, SASEGT. Deletions cut 5 bases from V and 5 bases from J, with 10 bases between. The data belong to a study of radiation and T cells in renal cell carcinoma. Sequencing was performed with immunoSEQ multiplex PCR; in TCRdb, only in-frame clones are kept and a portion is missing. This table has approximately 16,000 clones, 58% appearing once. General study points: Compared with controls, irradiated tumors had more, larger dominant CDR3 motifs.

Treatment noted: treatment-naive control, cytoreductive nephrectomy. Controls were unirradiated tumors from treatment-naive cytoreductive nephrectomy patients. This renal cell carcinoma was of the clear cell type. This clonotype was obtained from a man in his forties with renal cell carcinoma. The sequencing used tumor tissue, collected from a patient whose treatment was nephrectomy without radiotherapy. This rearrangement joins TRBV6-1 to TRBJ1-5, with D unresolved. The chain's CDR3 is CASSREPYQPQHF. In DNA form, the CDR3 reads TGTGCCAGCAGTAGGGAACCTTATCAGCCCCAGCATTTT.